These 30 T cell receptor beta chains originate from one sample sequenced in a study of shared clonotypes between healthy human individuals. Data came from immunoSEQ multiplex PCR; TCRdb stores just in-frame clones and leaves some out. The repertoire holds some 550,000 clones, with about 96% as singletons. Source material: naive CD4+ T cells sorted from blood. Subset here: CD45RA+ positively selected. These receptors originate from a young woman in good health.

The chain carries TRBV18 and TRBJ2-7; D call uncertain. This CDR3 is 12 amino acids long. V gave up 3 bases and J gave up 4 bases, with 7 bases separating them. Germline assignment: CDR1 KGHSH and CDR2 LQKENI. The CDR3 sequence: CASSPDGYEQYF. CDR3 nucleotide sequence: TGTGCCAGCTCACCGGACGGATACGAGCAGTACTTC.

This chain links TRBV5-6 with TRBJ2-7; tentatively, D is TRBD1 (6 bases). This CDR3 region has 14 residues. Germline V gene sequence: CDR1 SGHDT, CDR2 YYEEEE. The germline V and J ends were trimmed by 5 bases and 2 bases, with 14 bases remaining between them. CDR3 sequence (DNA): TGTGCCAGCAGAAGGTGGGGGCCAACCTACGAGCAGTACTTC. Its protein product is CASRRWGPTYEQYF.

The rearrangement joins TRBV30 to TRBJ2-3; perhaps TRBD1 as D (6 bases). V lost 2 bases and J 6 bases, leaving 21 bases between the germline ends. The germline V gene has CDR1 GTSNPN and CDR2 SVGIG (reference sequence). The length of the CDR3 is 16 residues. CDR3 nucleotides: TGTGCCTGGAGTAAACCCCAGGGGATTGCGGCCGATACGCAGTATTTT. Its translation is CAWSKPQGIAADTQYF.

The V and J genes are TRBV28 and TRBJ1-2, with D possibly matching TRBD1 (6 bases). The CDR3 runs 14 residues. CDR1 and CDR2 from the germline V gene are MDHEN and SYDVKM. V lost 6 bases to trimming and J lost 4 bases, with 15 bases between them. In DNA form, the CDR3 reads TGTGCCAGCAGCAGCCTGTGGGGGGCCTATGGCTACACCTTC. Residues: CASSSLWGAYGYTF.

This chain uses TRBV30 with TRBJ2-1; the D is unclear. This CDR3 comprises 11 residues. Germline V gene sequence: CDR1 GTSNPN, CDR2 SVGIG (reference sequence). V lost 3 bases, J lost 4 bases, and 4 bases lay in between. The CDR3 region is CAWRTYNEQFF. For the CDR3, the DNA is TGTGCCTGGAGGACGTACAATGAGCAGTTCTTC.

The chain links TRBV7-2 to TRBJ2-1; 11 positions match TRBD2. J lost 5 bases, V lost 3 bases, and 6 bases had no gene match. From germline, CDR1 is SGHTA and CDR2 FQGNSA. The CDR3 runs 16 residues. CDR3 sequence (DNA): TGTGCCAGCAGCTTCTCCGGGACTAGCGGAAACAATGAGCAGTTCTTC. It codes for CASSFSGTSGNNEQFF.

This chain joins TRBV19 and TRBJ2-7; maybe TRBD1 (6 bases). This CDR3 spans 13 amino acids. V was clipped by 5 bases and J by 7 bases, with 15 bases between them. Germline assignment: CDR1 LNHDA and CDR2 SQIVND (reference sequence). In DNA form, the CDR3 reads TGTGCCAGTAGTGATACAGGGTTGGGGGAGCAGTACTTC. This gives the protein CASSDTGLGEQYF.

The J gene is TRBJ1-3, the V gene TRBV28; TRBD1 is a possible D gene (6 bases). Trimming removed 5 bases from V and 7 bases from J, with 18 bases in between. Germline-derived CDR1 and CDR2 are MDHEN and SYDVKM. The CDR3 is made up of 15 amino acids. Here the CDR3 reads CASSPYEGGWNTIYF. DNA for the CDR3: TGTGCCAGCAGTCCCTATGAGGGGGGGTGGAACACCATATATTTT.

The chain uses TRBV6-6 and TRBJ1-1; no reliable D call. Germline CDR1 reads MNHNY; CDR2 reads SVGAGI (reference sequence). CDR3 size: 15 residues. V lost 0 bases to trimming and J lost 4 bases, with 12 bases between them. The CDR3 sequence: CASSYSTPPATEAFF. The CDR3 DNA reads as TGTGCCAGCAGTTACTCGACTCCCCCGGCCACTGAAGCTTTCTTT.

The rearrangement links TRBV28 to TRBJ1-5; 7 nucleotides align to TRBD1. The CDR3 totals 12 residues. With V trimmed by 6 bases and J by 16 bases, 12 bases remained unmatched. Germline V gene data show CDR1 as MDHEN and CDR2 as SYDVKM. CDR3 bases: TGTGCCAGCAGGTCTGGACAGGAGCCCCCTCATTTT. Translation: CASRSGQEPPHF.

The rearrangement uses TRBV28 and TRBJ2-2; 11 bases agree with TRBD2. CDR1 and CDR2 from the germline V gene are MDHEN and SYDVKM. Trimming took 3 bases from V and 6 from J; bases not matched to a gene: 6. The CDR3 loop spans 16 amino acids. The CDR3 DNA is TGTGCCAGCAGTTTCATGGGACTAGCGGAATCCGGGGAGCTGTTTTTT. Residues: CASSFMGLAESGELFF.

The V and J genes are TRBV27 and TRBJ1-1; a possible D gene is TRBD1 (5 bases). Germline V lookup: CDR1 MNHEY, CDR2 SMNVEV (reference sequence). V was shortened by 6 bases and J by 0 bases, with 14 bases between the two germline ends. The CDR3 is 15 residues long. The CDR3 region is CASRGVNAVNTEAFF. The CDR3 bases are TGTGCCAGCAGGGGGGTAAACGCAGTGAACACTGAAGCTTTCTTT.

The CDR3 nucleotides read TGTGCCAGCAGCTTAGGTGAGGGCGAGCAGTACTTC. Protein sequence: CASSLGEGEQYF. The chain links TRBV6-6 to TRBJ2-7, with D possibly matching TRBD2 (5 bases). Trimming pared 6 bases from V and 6 bases from J, leaving 12 bases between. The CDR3 consists of 12 residues. Germline values: CDR1 MNHNY, CDR2 SVGAGI (reference sequence).

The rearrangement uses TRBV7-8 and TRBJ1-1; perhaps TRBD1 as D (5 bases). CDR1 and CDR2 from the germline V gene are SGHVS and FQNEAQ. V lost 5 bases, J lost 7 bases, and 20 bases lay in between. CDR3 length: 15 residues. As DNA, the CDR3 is TGTGCCAGCAGCCCCCGCTTGGGGGACGGCCATGAAGCTTTCTTT. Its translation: CASSPRLGDGHEAFF. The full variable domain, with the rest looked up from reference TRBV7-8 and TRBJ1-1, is GAGVSQSPRYKVAKRGQDVALRCDPISGHVSLFWYQQALGQGPEFLTYFQNEAQLDKSGLPSDRFFAERPEGSVSTLKIQRTQQEDSAVYLCASSPRLGDGHEAFFGQGTRLTVV.

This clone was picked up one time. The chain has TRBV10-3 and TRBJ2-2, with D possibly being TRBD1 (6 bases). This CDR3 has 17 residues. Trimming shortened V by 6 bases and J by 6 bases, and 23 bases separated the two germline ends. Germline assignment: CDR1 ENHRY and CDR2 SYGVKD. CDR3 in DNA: TGTGCCATCAGAAGACTCACAGGGCCCGGGTTGTCCGGGGAGCTGTTTTTT. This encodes CAIRRLTGPGLSGELFF.

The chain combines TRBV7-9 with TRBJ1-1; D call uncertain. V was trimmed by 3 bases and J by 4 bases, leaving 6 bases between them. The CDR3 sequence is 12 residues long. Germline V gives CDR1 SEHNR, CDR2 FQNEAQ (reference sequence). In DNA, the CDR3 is TGTGCCAGCAGCTTGGAGTTCACTGAAGCTTTCTTT. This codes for CASSLEFTEAFF.

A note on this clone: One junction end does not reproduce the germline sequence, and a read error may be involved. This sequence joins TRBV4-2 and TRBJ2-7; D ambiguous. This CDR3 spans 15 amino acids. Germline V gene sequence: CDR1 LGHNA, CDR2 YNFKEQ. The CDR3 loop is CASSQELASSYGQYF. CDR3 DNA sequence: TGTGCCAGCAGCCAAGAATTGGCTAGTTCTTACGGGCAGTACTTC.

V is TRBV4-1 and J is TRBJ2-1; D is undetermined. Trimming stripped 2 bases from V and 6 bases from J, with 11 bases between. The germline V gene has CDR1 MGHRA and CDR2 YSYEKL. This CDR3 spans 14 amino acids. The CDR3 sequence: CASSQLMGINEQFF. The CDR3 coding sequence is TGCGCCAGCAGCCAACTAATGGGCATCAATGAGCAGTTCTTC.

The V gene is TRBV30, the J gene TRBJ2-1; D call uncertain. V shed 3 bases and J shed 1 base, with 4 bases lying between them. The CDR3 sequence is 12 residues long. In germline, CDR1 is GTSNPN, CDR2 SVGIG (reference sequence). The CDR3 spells CAWSLSYNEQFF. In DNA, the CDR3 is TGTGCCTGGAGCCTATCCTACAATGAGCAGTTCTTC.

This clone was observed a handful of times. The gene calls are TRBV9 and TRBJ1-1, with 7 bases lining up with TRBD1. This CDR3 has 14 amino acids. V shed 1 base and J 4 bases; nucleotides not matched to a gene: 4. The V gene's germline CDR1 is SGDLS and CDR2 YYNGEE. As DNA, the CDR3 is TGTGCCAGCAGCGTACTTGCAGGGGGCACTGAAGCTTTCTTT. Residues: CASSVLAGGTEAFF. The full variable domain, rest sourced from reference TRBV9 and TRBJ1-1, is DSGVTQTPKHLITATGQRVTLRCSPRSGDLSVYWYQQSLDQGLQFLIQYYNGEERAKGNILERFSAQQFPDLHSELNLSSLELGDSALYFCASSVLAGGTEAFFGQGTRLTVV.

The CDR3 protein is CASTSDRAYEQYF. CDR3 in DNA: TGTGCCAGCACCTCGGACAGGGCCTACGAGCAGTACTTC. The chain uses TRBV28 and TRBJ2-7; 8 bases map to TRBD1. Germline V lookup: CDR1 MDHEN, CDR2 SYDVKM. The CDR3 has 13 residues. V trimming: 7 bases; J trimming: 2 bases; junction bases outside the gene matches: 4. Drawing the rest from reference TRBV28 and TRBJ2-7, the complete variable domain is DVKVTQSSRYLVKRTGEKVFLECVQDMDHENMFWYRQDPGLGLRLIYFSYDVKMKEKGDIPEGYSVSREKKERFSLILESASTNQTSMYLCASTSDRAYEQYFGPGTRLTVT.

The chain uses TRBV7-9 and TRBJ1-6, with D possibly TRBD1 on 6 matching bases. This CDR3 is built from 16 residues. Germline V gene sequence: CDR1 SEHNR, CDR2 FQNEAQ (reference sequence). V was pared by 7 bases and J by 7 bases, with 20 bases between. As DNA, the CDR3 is TGTGCCAGCACCCTCTCGGCGGGGGCCGTGAATTCACCCCTCCACTTT. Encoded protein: CASTLSAGAVNSPLHF. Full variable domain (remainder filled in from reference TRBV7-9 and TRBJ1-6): DTGVSQNPRHKITKRGQNVTFRCDPISEHNRLYWYRQTLGQGPEFLTYFQNEAQLEKSRLLSDRFSAERPKGSFSTLEIQRTEQGDSAMYLCASTLSAGAVNSPLHFGNGTRLTVT.

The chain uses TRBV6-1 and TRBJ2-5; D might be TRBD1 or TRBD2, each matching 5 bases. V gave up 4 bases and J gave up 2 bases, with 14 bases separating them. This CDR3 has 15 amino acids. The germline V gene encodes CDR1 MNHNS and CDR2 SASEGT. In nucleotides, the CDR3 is TGTGCCAGCAGTGTCCTTAGAGGGGATCAAGAGACCCAGTACTTC. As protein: CASSVLRGDQETQYF.

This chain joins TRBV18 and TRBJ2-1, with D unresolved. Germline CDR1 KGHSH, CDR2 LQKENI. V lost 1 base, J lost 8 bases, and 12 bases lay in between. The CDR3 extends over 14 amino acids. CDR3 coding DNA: TGTGCCAGCTCACCACGAGTCGACTGGGATGAGCAGTTCTTC. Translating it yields CASSPRVDWDEQFF. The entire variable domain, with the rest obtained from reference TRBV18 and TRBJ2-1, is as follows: NAGVMQNPRHLVRRRGQEARLRCSPMKGHSHVYWYRQLPEEGLKFMVYLQKENIIDESGMPKERFSAEFPKEGPSILRIQQVVRGDSAAYFCASSPRVDWDEQFFGPGTRLTVL.

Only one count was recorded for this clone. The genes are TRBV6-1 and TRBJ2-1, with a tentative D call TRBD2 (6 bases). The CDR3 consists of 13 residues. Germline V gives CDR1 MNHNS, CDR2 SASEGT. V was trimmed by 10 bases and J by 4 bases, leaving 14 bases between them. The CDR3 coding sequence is TGTGCCACTAGGGGTAGCGGATACAATGAGCAGTTCTTC. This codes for CATRGSGYNEQFF.

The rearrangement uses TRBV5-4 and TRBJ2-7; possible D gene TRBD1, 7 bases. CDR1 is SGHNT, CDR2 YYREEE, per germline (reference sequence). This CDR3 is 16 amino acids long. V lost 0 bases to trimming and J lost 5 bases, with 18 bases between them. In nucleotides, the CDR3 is TGTGCCAGCAGCTTGGCAGGGGGAGGACCCTCGGACGAGCAGTACTTC. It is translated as CASSLAGGGPSDEQYF.

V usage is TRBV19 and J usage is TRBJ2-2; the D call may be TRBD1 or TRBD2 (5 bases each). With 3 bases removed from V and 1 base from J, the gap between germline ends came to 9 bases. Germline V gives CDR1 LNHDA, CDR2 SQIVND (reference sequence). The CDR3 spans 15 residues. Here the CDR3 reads CASSIGDRNTGELFF. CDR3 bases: TGTGCCAGTAGTATTGGGGACCGGAACACCGGGGAGCTGTTTTTT.

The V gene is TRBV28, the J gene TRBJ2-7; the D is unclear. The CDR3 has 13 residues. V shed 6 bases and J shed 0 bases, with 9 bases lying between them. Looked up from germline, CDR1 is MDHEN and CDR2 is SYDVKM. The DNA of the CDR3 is TGTGCCAGCAGAAAGGGCTACTCCTACGAGCAGTACTTC. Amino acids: CASRKGYSYEQYF.

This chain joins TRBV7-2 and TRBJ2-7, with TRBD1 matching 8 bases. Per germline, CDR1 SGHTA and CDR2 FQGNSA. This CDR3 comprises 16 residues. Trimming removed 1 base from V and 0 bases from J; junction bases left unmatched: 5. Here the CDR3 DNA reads TGTGCCAGCAGCTTAGGTACCGGGACAGGCTCCTACGAGCAGTACTTC. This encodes CASSLGTGTGSYEQYF. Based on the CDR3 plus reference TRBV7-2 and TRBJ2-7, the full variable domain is GAGVSQSPSNKVTEKGKDVELRCDPISGHTALYWYRQSLGQGLEFLIYFQGNSAPDKSGLPSDRFSAERTGGSVSTLTIQRTQQEDSAVYLCASSLGTGTGSYEQYFGPGTRLTVT.

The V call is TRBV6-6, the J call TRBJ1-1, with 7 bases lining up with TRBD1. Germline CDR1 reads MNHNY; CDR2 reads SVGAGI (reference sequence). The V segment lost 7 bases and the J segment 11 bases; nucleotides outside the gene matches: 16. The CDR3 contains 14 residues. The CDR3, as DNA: TGTGCCAGCACCCCTGTGGGGGACAGCTTAGCGGCTTTCTTT. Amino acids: CASTPVGDSLAAFF.